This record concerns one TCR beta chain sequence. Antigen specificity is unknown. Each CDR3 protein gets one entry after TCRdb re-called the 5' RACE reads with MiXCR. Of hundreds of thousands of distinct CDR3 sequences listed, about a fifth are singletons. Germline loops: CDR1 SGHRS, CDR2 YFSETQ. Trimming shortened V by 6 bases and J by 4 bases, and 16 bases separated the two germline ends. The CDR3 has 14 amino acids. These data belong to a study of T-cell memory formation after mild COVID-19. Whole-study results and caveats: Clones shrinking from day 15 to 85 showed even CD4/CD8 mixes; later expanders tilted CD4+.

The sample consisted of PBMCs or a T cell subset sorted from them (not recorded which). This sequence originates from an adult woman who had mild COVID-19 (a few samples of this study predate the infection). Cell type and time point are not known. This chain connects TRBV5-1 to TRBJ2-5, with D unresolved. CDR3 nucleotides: TGCGCCAGCAAATCCGACCCCCACGGAGAGACCCAGTACTTC. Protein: CASKSDPHGETQYF.